This TCR beta chain is from a study of shared clonotypes between healthy human individuals. Study-level findings and limits: Among donors, sharing of clonotypes was expected to be affected by sequencing depth. Estimated clonotype richness was generally higher in naive than memory subsets.

Data came from immunoSEQ multiplex PCR; TCRdb stores just in-frame clones and leaves some out. The sample carries about 1.1 million clones, around 78% recorded once. Study donors comprised healthy, HIV-negative adults devoid of recent acute infection or vaccination. Those who donated, Caucasian adults without exception, all lived in Nashville, Tennessee. In its sample, this clone was seen a few times. Its antigen remains unknown. The TCR comes from a man aged 18 to 35 in good health. Some clones in this sample may be carry-over from other donors' samples. The sample consisted of memory CD4+ T cells from PBMCs. The subset: CD45RA-negative fraction.

DNA of the CDR3: TGTGCCAGCAGTTCCGGGCAGGGCATGACCTCTGGGGCCAACGTCCTGACTTTC. Translated: CASSSGQGMTSGANVLTF. The chain uses TRBV11-2 and TRBJ2-6; tentatively, D is TRBD1 (5 bases). V lost 6 bases, J lost 0 bases, and 18 bases lay in between. This CDR3 has 18 residues. Germline CDR1 reads SGHAT; CDR2 reads FQNNGV. Full variable domain (remainder filled in from reference TRBV11-2 and TRBJ2-6): EAGVAQSPRYKIIEKRQSVAFWCNPISGHATLYWYQQILGQGPKLLIQFQNNGVVDDSQLPKDRFSAERLKGVDSTLKIQPAKLEDSAVYLCASSSGQGMTSGANVLTFGAGSRLTVL.